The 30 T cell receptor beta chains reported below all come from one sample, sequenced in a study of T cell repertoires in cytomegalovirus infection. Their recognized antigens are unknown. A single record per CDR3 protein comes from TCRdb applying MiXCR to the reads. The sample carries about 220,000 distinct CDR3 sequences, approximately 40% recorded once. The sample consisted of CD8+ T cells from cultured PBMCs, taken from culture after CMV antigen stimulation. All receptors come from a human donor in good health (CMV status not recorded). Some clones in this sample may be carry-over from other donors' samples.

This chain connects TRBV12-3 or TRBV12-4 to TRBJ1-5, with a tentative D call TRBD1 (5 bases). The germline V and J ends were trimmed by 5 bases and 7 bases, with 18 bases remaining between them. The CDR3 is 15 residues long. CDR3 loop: CASSPGTGGWQPQHF. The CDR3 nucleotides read TGTGCCAGCAGTCCGGGGACCGGGGGTTGGCAGCCCCAGCATTTT.

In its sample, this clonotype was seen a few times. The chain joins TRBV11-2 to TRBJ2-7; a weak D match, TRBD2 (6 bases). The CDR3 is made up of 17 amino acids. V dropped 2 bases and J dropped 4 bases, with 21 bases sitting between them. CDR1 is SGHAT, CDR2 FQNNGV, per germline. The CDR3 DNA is TGTGCCAGCAGCTTAAGCCCCGGGACTGGGGTATGGTACGAGCAGTACTTC. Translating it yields CASSLSPGTGVWYEQYF. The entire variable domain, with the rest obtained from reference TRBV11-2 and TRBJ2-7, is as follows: EAGVAQSPRYKIIEKRQSVAFWCNPISGHATLYWYQQILGQGPKLLIQFQNNGVVDDSQLPKDRFSAERLKGVDSTLKIQPAKLEDSAVYLCASSLSPGTGVWYEQYFGPGTRLTVT.

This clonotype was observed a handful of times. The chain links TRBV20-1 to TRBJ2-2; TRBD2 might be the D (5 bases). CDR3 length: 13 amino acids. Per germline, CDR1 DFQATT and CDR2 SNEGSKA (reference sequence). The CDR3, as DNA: TGCAGAGTTACTAGTTTGAACACCGGGGAGCTGTTTTTT. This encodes CRVTSLNTGELFF.

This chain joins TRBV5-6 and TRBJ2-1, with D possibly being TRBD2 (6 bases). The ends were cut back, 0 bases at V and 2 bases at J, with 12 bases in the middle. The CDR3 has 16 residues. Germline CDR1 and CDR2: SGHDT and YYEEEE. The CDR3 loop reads CASSLVTGETYNEQFF. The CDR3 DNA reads TGTGCCAGCAGCTTGGTAACGGGAGAGACCTACAATGAGCAGTTCTTC. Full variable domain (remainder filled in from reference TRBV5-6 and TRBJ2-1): DAGVTQSPTHLIKTRGQQVTLRCSPKSGHDTVSWYQQALGQGPQFIFQYYEEEERQRGNFPDRFSGHQFPNYSSELNVNALLLGDSALYLCASSLVTGETYNEQFFGPGTRLTVL.

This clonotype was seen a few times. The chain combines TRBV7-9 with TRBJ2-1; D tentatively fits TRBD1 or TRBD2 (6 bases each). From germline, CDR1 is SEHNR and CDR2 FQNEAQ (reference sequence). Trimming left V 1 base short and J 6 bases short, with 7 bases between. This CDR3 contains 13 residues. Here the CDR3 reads CASSLEGGNEQFF. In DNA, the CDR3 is TGTGCCAGCAGCTTAGAGGGGGGCAATGAGCAGTTCTTC.

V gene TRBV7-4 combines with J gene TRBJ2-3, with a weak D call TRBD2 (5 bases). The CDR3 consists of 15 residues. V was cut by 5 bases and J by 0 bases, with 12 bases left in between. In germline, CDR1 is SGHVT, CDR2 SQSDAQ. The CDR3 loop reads CASSTSGPSTDTQYF. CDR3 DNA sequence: TGTGCCAGCAGCACCAGCGGACCGAGCACAGATACGCAGTATTTT. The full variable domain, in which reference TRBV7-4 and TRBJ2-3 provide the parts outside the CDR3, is GAGVSQSPRYKVAKRGRDVALRCDSISGHVTLYWYRQTLGQGSEVLTYSQSDAQRDKSGRPSGRFSAERPERSVSTLKIQRTEQGDSAVYLCASSTSGPSTDTQYFGPGTRLTVL.

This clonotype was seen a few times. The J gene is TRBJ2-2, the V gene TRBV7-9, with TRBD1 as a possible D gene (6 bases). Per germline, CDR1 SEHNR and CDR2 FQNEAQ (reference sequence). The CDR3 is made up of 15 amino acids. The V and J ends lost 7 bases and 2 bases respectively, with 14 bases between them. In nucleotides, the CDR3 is TGTGCCAGCACCCCCCTGGGGGCTAACACCGGGGAGCTGTTTTTT. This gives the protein CASTPLGANTGELFF.

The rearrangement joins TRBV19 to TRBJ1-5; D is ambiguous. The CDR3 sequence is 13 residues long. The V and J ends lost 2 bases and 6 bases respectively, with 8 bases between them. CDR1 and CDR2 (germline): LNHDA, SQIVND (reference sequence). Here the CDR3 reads CASSISPGQPQHF. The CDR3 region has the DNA TGTGCCAGTAGTATATCCCCAGGTCAGCCCCAGCATTTT. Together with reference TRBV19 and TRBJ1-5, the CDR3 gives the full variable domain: DGGITQSPKYLFRKEGQNVTLSCEQNLNHDAMYWYRQDPGQGLRLIYYSQIVNDFQKGDIAEGYSVSREKKESFPLTVTSAQKNPTAFYLCASSISPGQPQHFGDGTRLSIL.

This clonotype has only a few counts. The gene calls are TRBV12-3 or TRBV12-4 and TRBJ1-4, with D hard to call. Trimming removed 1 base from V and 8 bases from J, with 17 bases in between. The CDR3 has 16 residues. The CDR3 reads CASSLGLLTGGEKLFF. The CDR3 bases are TGTGCCAGCAGTTTAGGCCTCCTTACGGGCGGGGAAAAACTGTTTTTT.

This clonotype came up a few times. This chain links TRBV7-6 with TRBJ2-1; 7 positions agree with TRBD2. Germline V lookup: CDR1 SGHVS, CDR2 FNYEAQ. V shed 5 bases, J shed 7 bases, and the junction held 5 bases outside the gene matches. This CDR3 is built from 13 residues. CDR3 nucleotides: TGTGCCAGCAGCCCCGGGGGGTCTAATGAGCAGTTCTTC. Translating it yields CASSPGGSNEQFF.

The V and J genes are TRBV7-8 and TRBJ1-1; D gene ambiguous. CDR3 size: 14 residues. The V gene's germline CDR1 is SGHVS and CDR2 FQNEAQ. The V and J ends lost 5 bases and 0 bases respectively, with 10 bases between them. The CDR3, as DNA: TGTGCCAGCAGCCTTACACCCGTGAACACTGAAGCTTTCTTT. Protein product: CASSLTPVNTEAFF.

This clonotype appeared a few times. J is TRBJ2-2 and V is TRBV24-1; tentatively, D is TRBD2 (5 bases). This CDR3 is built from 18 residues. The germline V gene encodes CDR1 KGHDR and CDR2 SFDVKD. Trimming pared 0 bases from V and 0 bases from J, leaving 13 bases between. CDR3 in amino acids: CATSDLTYLEANTGELFF. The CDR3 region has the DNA TGTGCCACCAGTGATTTGACCTATTTGGAGGCGAACACCGGGGAGCTGTTTTTT.

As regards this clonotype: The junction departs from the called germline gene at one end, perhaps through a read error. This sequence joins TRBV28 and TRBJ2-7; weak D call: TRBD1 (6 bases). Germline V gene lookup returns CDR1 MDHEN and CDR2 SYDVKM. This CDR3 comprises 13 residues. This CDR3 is CASSSPDSYELYF. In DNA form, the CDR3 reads TGTGCCAGCAGTTCACCGGACAGCTACGAGCTGTACTTC.

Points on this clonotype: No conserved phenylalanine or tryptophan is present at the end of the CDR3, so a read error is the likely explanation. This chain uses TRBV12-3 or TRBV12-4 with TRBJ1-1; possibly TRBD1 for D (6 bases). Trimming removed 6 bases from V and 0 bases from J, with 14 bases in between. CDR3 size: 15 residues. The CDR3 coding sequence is TGTGCCAGCAGCACTAGGACAGACATGAACACTGAAGCTTTCATT. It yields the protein CASSTRTDMNTEAFI.

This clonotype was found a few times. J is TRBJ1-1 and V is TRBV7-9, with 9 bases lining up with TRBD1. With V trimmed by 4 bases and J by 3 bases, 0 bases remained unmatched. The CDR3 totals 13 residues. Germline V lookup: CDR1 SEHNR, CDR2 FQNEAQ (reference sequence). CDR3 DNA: TGTGCCAGCAGCTGGACAGGGGACACTGAAGCTTTCTTT. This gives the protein CASSWTGDTEAFF. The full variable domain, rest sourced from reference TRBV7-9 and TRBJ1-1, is DTGVSQNPRHKITKRGQNVTFRCDPISEHNRLYWYRQTLGQGPEFLTYFQNEAQLEKSRLLSDRFSAERPKGSFSTLEIQRTEQGDSAMYLCASSWTGDTEAFFGQGTRLTVV.

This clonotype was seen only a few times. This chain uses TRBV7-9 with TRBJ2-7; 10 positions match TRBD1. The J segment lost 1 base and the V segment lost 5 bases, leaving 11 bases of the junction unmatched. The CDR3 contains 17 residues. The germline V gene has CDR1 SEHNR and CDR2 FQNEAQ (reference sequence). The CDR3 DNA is TGTGCCAGCAGCGGACTCGGGGAGGGACAGGGGTCCTACGAGCAGTACTTC. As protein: CASSGLGEGQGSYEQYF.

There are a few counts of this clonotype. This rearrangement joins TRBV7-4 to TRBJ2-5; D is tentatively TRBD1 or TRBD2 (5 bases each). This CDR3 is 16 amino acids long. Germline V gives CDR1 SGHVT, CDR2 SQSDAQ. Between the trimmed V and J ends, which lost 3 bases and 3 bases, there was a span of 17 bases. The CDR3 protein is CASSLGDRLFEETQYF. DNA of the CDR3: TGTGCCAGCAGCTTGGGAGACAGACTGTTTGAAGAGACCCAGTACTTC.

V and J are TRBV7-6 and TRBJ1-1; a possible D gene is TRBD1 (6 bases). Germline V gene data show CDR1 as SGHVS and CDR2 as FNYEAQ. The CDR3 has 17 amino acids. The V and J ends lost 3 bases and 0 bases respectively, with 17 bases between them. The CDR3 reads CASSFRLSGTLNTEAFF. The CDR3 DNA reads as TGTGCCAGCAGCTTCCGGCTCTCCGGGACACTGAACACTGAAGCTTTCTTT.

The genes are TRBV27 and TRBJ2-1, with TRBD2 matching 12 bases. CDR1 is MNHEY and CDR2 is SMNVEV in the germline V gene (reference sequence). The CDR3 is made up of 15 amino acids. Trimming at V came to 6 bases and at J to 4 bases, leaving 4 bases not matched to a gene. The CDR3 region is CASRIGLAGYNEQFF. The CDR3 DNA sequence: TGTGCCAGCAGGATTGGACTAGCGGGGTACAATGAGCAGTTCTTC.

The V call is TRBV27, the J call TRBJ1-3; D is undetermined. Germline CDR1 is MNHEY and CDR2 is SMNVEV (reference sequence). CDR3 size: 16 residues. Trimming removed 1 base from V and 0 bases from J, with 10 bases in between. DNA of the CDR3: TGTGCCAGCAGTTTATTGGATGGGAACTCTGGAAACACCATATATTTT. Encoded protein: CASSLLDGNSGNTIYF.

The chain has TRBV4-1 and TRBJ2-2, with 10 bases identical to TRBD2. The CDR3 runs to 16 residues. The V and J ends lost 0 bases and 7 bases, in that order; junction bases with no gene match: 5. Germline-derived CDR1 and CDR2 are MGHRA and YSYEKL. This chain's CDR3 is CASSQDTSGALGELFF. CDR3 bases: TGCGCCAGCAGCCAAGATACTAGCGGGGCCCTCGGGGAGCTGTTTTTT.

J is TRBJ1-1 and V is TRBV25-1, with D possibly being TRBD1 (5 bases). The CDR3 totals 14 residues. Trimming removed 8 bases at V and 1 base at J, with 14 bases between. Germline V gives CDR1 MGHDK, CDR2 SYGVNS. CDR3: CASSRAGWNTEAFF. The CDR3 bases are TGTGCCAGCTCTCGGGCAGGGTGGAACACTGAAGCTTTCTTT.

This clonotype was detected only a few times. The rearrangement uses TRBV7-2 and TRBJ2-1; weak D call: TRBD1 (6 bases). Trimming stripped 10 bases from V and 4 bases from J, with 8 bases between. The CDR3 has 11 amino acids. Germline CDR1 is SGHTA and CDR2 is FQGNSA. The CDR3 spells CAIGQYNEQFF. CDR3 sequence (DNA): TGTGCCATTGGACAGTACAATGAGCAGTTCTTC.

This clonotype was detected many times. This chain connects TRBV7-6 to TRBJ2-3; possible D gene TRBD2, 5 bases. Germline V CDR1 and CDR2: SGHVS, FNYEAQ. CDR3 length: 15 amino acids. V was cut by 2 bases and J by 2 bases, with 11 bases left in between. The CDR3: CASSLKADITDTQYF. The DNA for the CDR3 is TGTGCCAGCAGCTTAAAAGCGGATATCACAGATACGCAGTATTTT.

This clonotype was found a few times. In DNA form, the CDR3 reads TGTGCCAGTTCTGCGGGGGCCTCGAATGAGCAGTTCTTC. It codes for CASSAGASNEQFF. The genes are TRBV11-1 and TRBJ2-1; perhaps TRBD2 as D (7 bases). Between the trimmed V and J ends, which lost 9 bases and 7 bases, there was a span of 16 bases. CDR1 is SGHAT, CDR2 FQDESV, per germline (reference sequence). The CDR3 extends over 13 amino acids.

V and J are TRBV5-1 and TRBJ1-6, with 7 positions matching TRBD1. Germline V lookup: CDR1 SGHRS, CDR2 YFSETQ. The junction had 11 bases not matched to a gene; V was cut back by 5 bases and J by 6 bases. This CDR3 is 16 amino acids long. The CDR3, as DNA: TGCGCCAGCAGAAGGGGGCCCAGGGACAGTAATTCACCCCTCCACTTT. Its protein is CASRRGPRDSNSPLHF.

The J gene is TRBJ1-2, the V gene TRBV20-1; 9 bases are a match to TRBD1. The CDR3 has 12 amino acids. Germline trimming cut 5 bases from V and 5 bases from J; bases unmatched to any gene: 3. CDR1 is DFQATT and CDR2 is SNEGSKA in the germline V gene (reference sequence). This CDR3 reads CSARTGEYGYTF. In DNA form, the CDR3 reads TGCAGTGCTCGGACAGGGGAATATGGCTACACCTTC.

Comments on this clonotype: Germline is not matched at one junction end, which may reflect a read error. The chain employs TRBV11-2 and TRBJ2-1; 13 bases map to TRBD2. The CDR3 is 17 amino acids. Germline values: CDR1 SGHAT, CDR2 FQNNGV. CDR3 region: CASSSIRTSGSYNEQIF. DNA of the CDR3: TGTGCCAGCAGCTCGATCCGGACTAGCGGGAGCTACAATGAGCAGATCTTC.

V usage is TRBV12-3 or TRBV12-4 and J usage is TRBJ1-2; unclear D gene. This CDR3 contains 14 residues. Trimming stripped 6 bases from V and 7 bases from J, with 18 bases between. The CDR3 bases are TGTGCCAGCAGGTCGGAGCTGGAAAAGGGTGGCTACACCTTC. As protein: CASRSELEKGGYTF.

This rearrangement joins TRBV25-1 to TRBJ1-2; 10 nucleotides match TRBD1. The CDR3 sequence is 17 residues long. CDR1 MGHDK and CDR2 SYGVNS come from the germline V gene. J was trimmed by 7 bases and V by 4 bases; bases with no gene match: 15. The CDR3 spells CASSGSGTGVPGSGYTF. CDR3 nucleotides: TGTGCCAGCAGTGGCTCCGGGACAGGGGTACCTGGGTCTGGCTACACCTTC.